One TCR beta chain is described in this entry. J was trimmed by 1 base and V by 5 bases; bases with no gene match: 9. CDR3 length equals 16 residues. Germline-derived CDR1 and CDR2 are LNHDA and SQIVND (reference sequence). These data come from a study of Ad26.COV2.S vaccination and SARS-CoV-2 variants. Study in general: Into the muscle, Ad26.COV2.S was dosed once or twice, 56 days apart.

Treatment described: some 20 received Ad26.COV2.S at low or high dose, single or two shots; about five received placebo; per-sample allocation not given. Vaccine and placebo recipients were sampled on day 63 after the first injection. An Ad26 vector expressing Wuhan-strain SARS-CoV-2 spike served as the vaccine. Only in-frame clones appear in the TCRdb table, and some are missing; sequencing was by immunoSEQ multiplex PCR. The data show 300,000 to 400,000 clones, approximately 87% seen once. This clonotype was obtained from a person aged 18-65 years who received the Ad26.COV2.S COVID-19 vaccine or a placebo. The input for sequencing was peripheral blood, taken in a trial of Ad26.COV2.S vaccine versus placebo. The chain combines TRBV19 with TRBJ1-1, with 8 positions matching TRBD1. The CDR3 coding sequence is TGTGCCAGTAGTCCGACAGGGGACAAAGGGAACACTGAAGCTTTCTTT. Its translation: CASSPTGDKGNTEAFF. Drawing the rest from reference TRBV19 and TRBJ1-1, the complete variable domain is DGGITQSPKYLFRKEGQNVTLSCEQNLNHDAMYWYRQDPGQGLRLIYYSQIVNDFQKGDIAEGYSVSREKKESFPLTVTSAQKNPTAFYLCASSPTGDKGNTEAFFGQGTRLTVV.